The rows below give T cell receptor beta chains drawn from one sample of a study of T cell changes during pregnancy in multiple sclerosis. Clones were read by immunoSEQ multiplex PCR, and TCRdb kept only the in-frame ones, dropping some. Here the sample spans about 30,000 clones, roughly 91% being singletons. Source: CD4+ T cells from peripheral blood mononuclear cells, taken after pregnancy. These receptors originate from a female donor with multiple sclerosis, enrolled in a pregnancy study. The CDR3 runs from the conserved cysteine through the conserved F or W. The D gene is left open where the match is weak. Some rows mark clone size as missing; the rest say once, few, many or name a class of expanded clone.

d_call: .; v_call: TRBV7-3; j_call: TRBJ1-4; clone_size: .; cdr3_length: 13; cdr3_aa: CASRLQRSEKLFF; cdr3_nt: TGTGCCAGCAGGCTTCAGAGGTCTGAAAAACTGTTTTTT
d_call: TRBD2; v_call: TRBV7-3; j_call: TRBJ2-5; clone_size: few; cdr3_length: 15; cdr3_aa: CASSLLAGGLETQYF; cdr3_nt: TGTGCCAGCAGCTTACTAGCGGGGGGCCTGGAGACCCAGTACTTC
d_call: .; v_call: TRBV19; j_call: TRBJ2-7; clone_size: .; cdr3_length: 15; cdr3_aa: CASSIGPEVIYEQYF; cdr3_nt: TGTGCCAGTAGTATCGGACCGGAGGTAATCTACGAGCAGTACTTC
d_call: TRBD1; v_call: TRBV4-3; j_call: TRBJ2-1; clone_size: .; cdr3_length: 13; cdr3_aa: CASRKQGVGEQFF; cdr3_nt: TGCGCCAGCAGGAAACAGGGGGTCGGTGAGCAGTTCTTC
d_call: TRBD1; v_call: TRBV30; j_call: TRBJ1-2; clone_size: .; cdr3_length: 13; cdr3_aa: CAWENKGQYGYTF; cdr3_nt: TGTGCCTGGGAAAATAAGGGACAGTATGGCTACACCTTC
d_call: .; v_call: TRBV4-3; j_call: TRBJ1-2; clone_size: .; cdr3_length: 14; cdr3_aa: CASSQVARGYGYTF; cdr3_nt: TGCGCCAGCAGCCAAGTGGCCCGAGGCTATGGCTACACCTTC
d_call: .; v_call: TRBV5-1; j_call: TRBJ1-1; clone_size: .; cdr3_length: 15; cdr3_aa: CASSLAPGVNTEAFF; cdr3_nt: TGCGCCAGCAGCTTGGCCCCAGGGGTGAACACTGAAGCTTTCTTT
d_call: .; v_call: TRBV6-5; j_call: TRBJ2-7; clone_size: .; cdr3_length: 12; cdr3_aa: CASSPGTYEQYF; cdr3_nt: TGTGCCAGCAGCCCCGGTACTTACGAGCAGTACTTC
d_call: TRBD1; v_call: TRBV30; j_call: TRBJ1-2; clone_size: once; cdr3_length: 14; cdr3_aa: CAWRLTGSNYGYTF; cdr3_nt: TGTGCCTGGAGATTGACAGGGTCCAACTATGGCTACACCTTC
d_call: .; v_call: TRBV6-5; j_call: TRBJ2-1; clone_size: .; cdr3_length: 13; cdr3_aa: CASLNGGDNEQFF; cdr3_nt: TGTGCCAGCTTGAATGGAGGGGACAATGAGCAGTTCTTC
d_call: TRBD2; v_call: TRBV7-3; j_call: TRBJ2-1; clone_size: .; cdr3_length: 14; cdr3_aa: CASGLTSGGSAKFF; cdr3_nt: TGTGCCAGCGGATTGACTAGCGGGGGGTCTGCTAAGTTCTTC
d_call: TRBD2; v_call: TRBV19; j_call: TRBJ2-7; clone_size: .; cdr3_length: 14; cdr3_aa: CASRSTSGRSEQYF; cdr3_nt: TGTGCCAGTAGATCGACTAGCGGGAGGTCCGAGCAGTACTTC
d_call: .; v_call: TRBV21-1; j_call: TRBJ1-1; clone_size: .; cdr3_length: 15; cdr3_aa: CASSNPRGRRTEAFF; cdr3_nt: TGTGCCAGCAGCAATCCCAGGGGCAGGCGCACTGAAGCTTTCTTT
d_call: .; v_call: TRBV4-2; j_call: TRBJ2-3; clone_size: .; cdr3_length: 13; cdr3_aa: CASSQVEADTQYF; cdr3_nt: TGTGCCAGCAGCCAAGTAGAGGCAGATACGCAGTATTTT
d_call: .; v_call: TRBV11-2; j_call: TRBJ1-2; clone_size: .; cdr3_length: 16; cdr3_aa: CASSYPLGKGSYGYTF; cdr3_nt: TGTGCCAGCAGCTACCCATTAGGCAAAGGGAGCTATGGCTACACCTTC
d_call: .; v_call: TRBV28; j_call: TRBJ2-7; clone_size: .; cdr3_length: 12; cdr3_aa: CASSWRYDEQYF; cdr3_nt: TGTGCCAGCAGCTGGAGGTATGACGAGCAGTACTTC
d_call: .; v_call: TRBV5-1; j_call: TRBJ2-5; clone_size: .; cdr3_length: 15; cdr3_aa: CASSSTGGGKETQYF; cdr3_nt: TGCGCCAGCAGCTCCACCGGGGGTGGGAAAGAGACCCAGTACTTC
d_call: TRBD1; v_call: TRBV6-6; j_call: TRBJ1-2; clone_size: .; cdr3_length: 16; cdr3_aa: CASSLTGRSPNYGYTF; cdr3_nt: TGTGCCAGCAGTTTGACAGGGCGTTCTCCTAACTATGGCTACACCTTC
d_call: TRBD2; v_call: TRBV6-5; j_call: TRBJ2-5; clone_size: once; cdr3_length: 15; cdr3_aa: CASSFTGGGAWTQYF; cdr3_nt: TGTGCCAGCAGTTTTACTGGCGGGGGAGCGTGGACCCAGTACTTC
d_call: TRBD1; v_call: TRBV5-1; j_call: TRBJ1-6; clone_size: few; cdr3_length: 16; cdr3_aa: CASSLGWGDSPSPLHF; cdr3_nt: TGCGCCAGCAGCTTGGGGTGGGGGGACAGCCCCTCACCCCTCCACTTT
d_call: .; v_call: TRBV29-1; j_call: TRBJ1-1; clone_size: .; cdr3_length: 14; cdr3_aa: CSVEGANWNTEAFF; cdr3_nt: TGCAGCGTTGAAGGAGCGAACTGGAACACTGAAGCTTTCTTT
d_call: .; v_call: TRBV18; j_call: TRBJ1-1; clone_size: .; cdr3_length: 13; cdr3_aa: CASSPGRNTEAFF; cdr3_nt: TGTGCCAGCTCACCAGGCAGGAACACTGAAGCTTTCTTT
d_call: TRBD1; v_call: TRBV7-9; j_call: TRBJ1-1; clone_size: .; cdr3_length: 14; cdr3_aa: CASSPRQGLPEAFF; cdr3_nt: TGTGCCAGCAGCCCGAGACAGGGCTTACCTGAAGCTTTCTTT
d_call: TRBD1; v_call: TRBV6-1; j_call: TRBJ1-1; clone_size: .; cdr3_length: 14; cdr3_aa: CASSPGTDNTEAFF; cdr3_nt: TGTGCCAGCAGCCCCGGGACAGATAACACTGAAGCTTTCTTT
d_call: TRBD2; v_call: TRBV10-3; j_call: TRBJ2-5; clone_size: .; cdr3_length: 15; cdr3_aa: CAISPLAGTQETQYF; cdr3_nt: TGTGCCATCAGTCCACTAGCGGGGACCCAAGAGACCCAGTACTTC
d_call: .; v_call: TRBV7-2; j_call: TRBJ2-3; clone_size: .; cdr3_length: 14; cdr3_aa: CASSPPSPGDTQYF; cdr3_nt: TGTGCCAGCAGCCCACCTTCCCCCGGGGATACGCAGTATTTT
d_call: .; v_call: TRBV6-4; j_call: TRBJ2-1; clone_size: few; cdr3_length: 12; cdr3_aa: CASSDWRREQFF; cdr3_nt: TGTGCCAGCAGTGACTGGCGGAGGGAGCAGTTCTTC